Below are 27 T cell receptor beta chains sequenced from a single sample in a study of post-analysis software for immune sequencing data. Broader study findings: Controls showed lower frequencies than patients for roughly 5 TRBV segments, and TRBV5-6, TRBV5-1 and TRBV20-1 were among these.

Carried by the TCR beta cDNA libraries were unique molecular identifiers. MiXCR was run by TCRdb on the PCR reads, yielding one entry per CDR3 protein. The sample lists about 820,000 distinct CDR3 sequences, roughly half occurring once. No antigen is known for these receptors. The material sequenced was blood. The receptor set was obtained from a girl between 5 and 17 years old with multiple sclerosis.

V and J are TRBV7-2 and TRBJ2-7; TRBD1 aligns across 9 bases. V shed 4 bases, J shed 3 bases, and the junction held 7 bases outside the gene matches. Germline CDR1 reads SGHTA; CDR2 reads FQGNSA. The CDR3 consists of 15 residues. The CDR3 sequence: CASSSGQGLIYEQYF. The CDR3 DNA reads TGTGCCAGCAGCTCCGGACAGGGGTTAATCTACGAGCAGTACTTC.

This clonotype occurred a few times. The chain has TRBV5-1 and TRBJ2-1; D perhaps matches TRBD2 (5 bases). CDR3 length: 15 amino acids. The ends were cut back, 0 bases at V and 6 bases at J, with 13 bases in the middle. Germline V gene lookup returns CDR1 SGHRS and CDR2 YFSETQ. CDR3 loop: CASSLGTPFGNEQFF. CDR3 DNA: TGCGCCAGCAGCTTGGGGACTCCTTTCGGCAATGAGCAGTTCTTC.

V gene TRBV7-9 combines with J gene TRBJ2-4; D unresolved. CDR1 and CDR2 from the germline V gene are SEHNR and FQNEAQ (reference sequence). The CDR3 covers 17 residues. Trimming took 5 bases from V and 0 from J, leaving 17 bases between them. CDR3 protein: CASSPSGPELAKNIQYF. The CDR3, as DNA: TGTGCCAGCAGCCCTAGTGGGCCAGAACTAGCCAAAAACATTCAGTACTTC.

The chain carries TRBV6-5 and TRBJ2-1, with TRBD2 identical over 9 bases. This CDR3 is built from 16 residues. Germline assignment: CDR1 MNHEY and CDR2 SVGAGI. V lost 7 bases to trimming and J lost 0 bases; unmatched junction nucleotides: 7. CDR3 sequence reads: CASNLAGPSSYNEQFF. DNA for the CDR3: TGTGCCAGCAACCTAGCGGGGCCTAGCTCCTACAATGAGCAGTTCTTC.

The J gene is TRBJ2-5, the V gene TRBV3-1, with TRBD1 matching 9 bases. Germline V CDR1 and CDR2: LGHDT, YNNKEL (reference sequence). There are 16 residues in the CDR3. J lost 11 bases, V lost 2 bases, and 15 bases had no gene match. CDR3 residues: CASSQIGAGTGREQYF. In DNA, the CDR3 is TGTGCCAGCAGCCAAATAGGAGCCGGGACAGGGCGAGAGCAGTACTTC.

The rearrangement joins TRBV7-3 to TRBJ1-1, with 9 bases matching TRBD1. The CDR3 extends over 15 amino acids. The V segment lost 5 bases and the J segment 5 bases; nucleotides outside the gene matches: 9. Germline CDR1 is SGHTA and CDR2 is FQGTGA. CDR3 loop: CASSETGGSGTEAFF. Written as DNA, the CDR3 is TGTGCCAGCAGCGAAACAGGGGGCTCGGGGACTGAAGCTTTCTTT. The full variable domain, its missing parts supplied by reference TRBV7-3 and TRBJ1-1, is GAGVSQTPSNKVTEKGKYVELRCDPISGHTALYWYRQSLGQGPEFLIYFQGTGAADDSGLPNDRFFAVRPEGSVSTLKIQRTERGDSAVYLCASSETGGSGTEAFFGQGTRLTVV.

V is TRBV11-2 and J is TRBJ1-4, with D unclear. Between the trimmed V and J ends, which lost 5 bases and 0 bases, there was a span of 16 bases. Per the germline V gene, CDR1 is SGHAT and CDR2 is FQNNGV. The CDR3 runs to 17 residues. CDR3 coding DNA: TGTGCCAGCAGCCAGCGGGGAGCAGTTGCAACTAATGAAAAACTGTTTTTT. Protein sequence: CASSQRGAVATNEKLFF.

The chain uses TRBV10-3 and TRBJ1-1; D is uncertain. Looked up from germline, CDR1 is ENHRY and CDR2 is SYGVKD. This CDR3 region has 13 residues. The V end was cut by 7 bases, the J end by 0 bases, with 9 bases between. In DNA, the CDR3 is TGTGCCATCAATGTGCAGATGAACACTGAAGCTTTCTTT. Its protein product is CAINVQMNTEAFF.

This clonotype was counted a few times. The chain links TRBV20-1 to TRBJ2-7; 14 positions agree with TRBD2. The CDR3 has 15 residues. V shed 5 bases and J 3 bases; nucleotides not matched to a gene: 6. Germline V gene lookup returns CDR1 DFQATT and CDR2 SNEGSKA (reference sequence). The chain's CDR3 is CSAHSGTSGSYEQYF. As DNA, the CDR3 is TGCAGTGCTCACTCCGGGACTAGCGGGAGCTACGAGCAGTACTTC.

The rearrangement joins TRBV6-5 to TRBJ2-7; no definite D call. The V end lost 5 bases, the J end lost 2 bases, and 13 bases lay between the germline ends. This CDR3 contains 14 residues. Germline values: CDR1 MNHEY, CDR2 SVGAGI. CDR3 in DNA: TGTGCCAGCAGTCGGTCGAAGCCCCCCTACGAGCAGTACTTC. It yields the protein CASSRSKPPYEQYF.

The V call is TRBV3-1, the J call TRBJ2-5; D is ambiguous. The J call is uncertain, as TRBJ2-7 better fits the DNA end. CDR3 length: 14 amino acids. From germline, CDR1 is LGHDT and CDR2 YNNKEL (reference sequence). CDR3 residues: CASSQDGVGYEQYF. CDR3 sequence (DNA): TGTGCCAGCAGCCAAGATGGGGTGGGATACGAGCAGTACTTC.

The V and J genes are TRBV12-3 or TRBV12-4 and TRBJ2-7; TRBD2 is a possible D gene (6 bases). The V and J ends lost 7 bases and 0 bases respectively, with 13 bases between them. The CDR3 runs 14 residues. This CDR3 is CASTTTGGSYEQYF. The CDR3 DNA reads TGTGCCAGCACTACCACCGGGGGCTCCTACGAGCAGTACTTC.

V and J are TRBV6-6 and TRBJ2-7; no reliable D call. The ends were cut back, 2 bases at V and 6 bases at J, with 8 bases in the middle. CDR3 length equals 12 residues. Germline V CDR1 and CDR2: MNHNY, SVGAGI (reference sequence). The CDR3 DNA is TGTGCCAGCAGTTACAGACCGGGCGAGCAGTACTTC. It yields the protein CASSYRPGEQYF.

This sequence joins TRBV5-1 and TRBJ2-5, with D possibly TRBD1 on 6 matching bases. The J call may not be correct, given that the DNA end is closer to TRBJ2-7. Germline V gives CDR1 SGHRS, CDR2 YFSETQ. CDR3 length equals 16 residues. The CDR3 nucleotides read TGCGCCAGCAGCGCGAGTACAGGGCCTCCCTCCTACGAGCAGTACTTC. Protein sequence: CASSASTGPPSYEQYF.

This clonotype was seen a few times. This chain joins TRBV2 and TRBJ2-1, with 8 bases that match TRBD2. J was trimmed by 5 bases and V by 6 bases; bases with no gene match: 12. The germline V gene encodes CDR1 SNHLY and CDR2 FYNNEI. This CDR3 is built from 16 residues. Here the CDR3 reads CASRSGGTSGNNEQFF. In DNA form, the CDR3 reads TGTGCCAGCAGGTCTGGGGGGACTAGTGGAAACAATGAGCAGTTCTTC.

The chain links TRBV5-1 to TRBJ1-2, with 7 bases aligning to TRBD1. The germline V gene has CDR1 SGHRS and CDR2 YFSETQ. This CDR3 has 16 residues. With 3 bases clipped from V and 3 bases from J, the junction kept 11 bases outside the gene matches. The CDR3 loop reads CASSYTGAPGDYGYTF. The DNA of the CDR3 is TGCGCCAGCAGCTATACAGGGGCCCCTGGGGACTATGGCTACACCTTC.

This chain joins TRBV9 and TRBJ2-7; TRBD1 or TRBD2 may be the D gene (5 bases each). Germline CDR1 and CDR2: SGDLS and YYNGEE. With 3 bases removed from V and 5 bases from J, the gap between germline ends came to 21 bases. The CDR3 sequence is 16 residues long. CDR3 nucleotides: TGTGCCAGCAGCGCCCCTGACGGGACCCCTCGCGACGAGCAGTACTTC. Translation: CASSAPDGTPRDEQYF.

The rearrangement joins TRBV7-9 to TRBJ1-1, with 10 bases matching TRBD1. The germline gives CDR1 SEHNR, CDR2 FQNEAQ (reference sequence). Trimming removed 4 bases from V and 5 bases from J; junction bases left unmatched: 7. The CDR3 runs to 15 residues. The CDR3 DNA reads as TGTGCCAGCAGCTCCTCCGGGACAGGGGTGACTGAAGCTTTCTTT. Translation: CASSSSGTGVTEAFF.

The rearrangement links TRBV10-3 to TRBJ2-5, with 9 bases lining up with TRBD1. This CDR3 region has 15 residues. The V segment lost 3 bases and the J segment 4 bases; nucleotides outside the gene matches: 6. In germline, CDR1 is ENHRY, CDR2 SYGVKD. CDR3 loop: CAISEGTGFRETQYF. The CDR3 bases are TGTGCCATCAGTGAAGGGACAGGGTTTAGAGAGACCCAGTACTTC.

The J gene is TRBJ1-2, the V gene TRBV29-1; weak D call: TRBD1 (6 bases). Germline assignment: CDR1 SQVTM and CDR2 ANQGSEA. This CDR3 region has 14 residues. Trimming took 5 bases from V and 7 from J, leaving 20 bases between them. CDR3 sequence reads: CSVPGEAPESGYTF. CDR3 DNA sequence: TGCAGCGTTCCAGGGGAGGCTCCTGAGAGTGGCTACACCTTC.

CDR3 in amino acids: CASSQDRHRGKFNEQYF. The CDR3 nucleotides read TGTGCCAGCAGCCAAGATCGGCACAGGGGGAAATTTAATGAGCAGTACTTC. The rearrangement links TRBV3-1 to TRBJ2-5; 8 positions match TRBD1. The CDR3 loop spans 17 amino acids. Germline V gene sequence: CDR1 LGHDT, CDR2 YNNKEL (reference sequence). Trimming at V came to 0 bases and at J to 11 bases, leaving 17 bases not matched to a gene.

This clonotype was observed a few times. The J gene is TRBJ2-5, the V gene TRBV20-1; 13 bases fit TRBD2. The last part of the DNA fits TRBJ2-7 better; the J call may be wrong. There are 15 residues in the CDR3. CDR1 and CDR2 from the germline V gene are DFQATT and SNEGSKA (reference sequence). The CDR3 sequence: CSARRMTSGRYEQYF. Written as DNA, the CDR3 is TGCAGTGCTAGGAGAATGACTAGCGGGAGGTACGAGCAGTACTTC.

The chain employs TRBV29-1 and TRBJ2-1, with 12 bases fitting TRBD2. Germline V CDR1 and CDR2: SQVTM, ANQGSEA. This CDR3 has 18 residues. Trimming cost V 4 bases and J 3 bases; bases outside gene matches: 13. The CDR3 region is CSVVGGGLAGQNYNEQFF. CDR3 nucleotide sequence: TGCAGCGTTGTGGGGGGAGGACTAGCGGGGCAAAACTACAATGAGCAGTTCTTC.

Only one count was recorded for this clonotype. This chain uses TRBV15 with TRBJ2-5; perhaps TRBD2 as D (7 bases). CDR3 length: 15 amino acids. Germline V lookup: CDR1 LNHNV, CDR2 YYDKDF (reference sequence). V lost 0 bases and J 11 bases, leaving 19 bases between the germline ends. This chain's CDR3 is CATSRERGGLGEQYF. CDR3 nucleotide sequence: TGTGCCACCAGCAGAGAAAGGGGGGGACTGGGGGAGCAGTACTTC.

In this sample, this clonotype turned up many times. The CDR3 DNA is TGTGCCAGCAGCTTAGTTAGCGGTGAGCAGTTCTTC. This gives the protein CASSLVSGEQFF. V gene TRBV7-9 combines with J gene TRBJ2-1, with a weak D call TRBD2 (6 bases). CDR1 is SEHNR, CDR2 FQNEAQ, per germline (reference sequence). This CDR3 has 12 amino acids. V lost 1 base and J lost 9, with 7 bases in between.

The gene calls are TRBV5-1 and TRBJ2-1; D is ambiguous. Trimming pared 5 bases from V and 5 bases from J, leaving 11 bases between. CDR3 size: 13 residues. Germline values: CDR1 SGHRS, CDR2 YFSETQ. The CDR3 DNA is TGCGCCAGCAGTACATCTCAGGACAATGAGCAGTTCTTC. Translation: CASSTSQDNEQFF.

The chain is built from TRBV6-1 and TRBJ2-5; D unclear. Gene TRBJ2-7 matches the end of the DNA better, so the J call may be wrong. Germline CDR1 is MNHNS and CDR2 is SASEGT. The CDR3 totals 13 residues. DNA for the CDR3: TGTGCCAGCAGGAAGCTCAGTACCGGCGAGCAGTACTTC. Protein: CASRKLSTGEQYF.